This section outlines one T cell receptor beta chain sequence together with its context. These data are taken from a study of blood T cell repertoires in COVID-19. Assay used: immunoSEQ multiplex PCR; TCRdb lists only in-frame clones, some missing. The sample holds over 85,000 clones, about 72% seen once. The V and J ends lost 0 bases and 1 base respectively, with 6 bases between them. The CDR3 is made up of 14 amino acids. Germline V gene data show CDR1 as SGHRS and CDR2 as YFSETQ. V is TRBV5-1 and J is TRBJ2-3; D is unresolved. Material: peripheral blood. This clonotype was sampled from a woman aged 55-69 years with acute or convalescent COVID-19. For the CDR3, the DNA is TGCGCCAGCAGCTTGGACTTACGCACAGATACGCAGTATTTT. It yields the protein CASSLDLRTDTQYF.